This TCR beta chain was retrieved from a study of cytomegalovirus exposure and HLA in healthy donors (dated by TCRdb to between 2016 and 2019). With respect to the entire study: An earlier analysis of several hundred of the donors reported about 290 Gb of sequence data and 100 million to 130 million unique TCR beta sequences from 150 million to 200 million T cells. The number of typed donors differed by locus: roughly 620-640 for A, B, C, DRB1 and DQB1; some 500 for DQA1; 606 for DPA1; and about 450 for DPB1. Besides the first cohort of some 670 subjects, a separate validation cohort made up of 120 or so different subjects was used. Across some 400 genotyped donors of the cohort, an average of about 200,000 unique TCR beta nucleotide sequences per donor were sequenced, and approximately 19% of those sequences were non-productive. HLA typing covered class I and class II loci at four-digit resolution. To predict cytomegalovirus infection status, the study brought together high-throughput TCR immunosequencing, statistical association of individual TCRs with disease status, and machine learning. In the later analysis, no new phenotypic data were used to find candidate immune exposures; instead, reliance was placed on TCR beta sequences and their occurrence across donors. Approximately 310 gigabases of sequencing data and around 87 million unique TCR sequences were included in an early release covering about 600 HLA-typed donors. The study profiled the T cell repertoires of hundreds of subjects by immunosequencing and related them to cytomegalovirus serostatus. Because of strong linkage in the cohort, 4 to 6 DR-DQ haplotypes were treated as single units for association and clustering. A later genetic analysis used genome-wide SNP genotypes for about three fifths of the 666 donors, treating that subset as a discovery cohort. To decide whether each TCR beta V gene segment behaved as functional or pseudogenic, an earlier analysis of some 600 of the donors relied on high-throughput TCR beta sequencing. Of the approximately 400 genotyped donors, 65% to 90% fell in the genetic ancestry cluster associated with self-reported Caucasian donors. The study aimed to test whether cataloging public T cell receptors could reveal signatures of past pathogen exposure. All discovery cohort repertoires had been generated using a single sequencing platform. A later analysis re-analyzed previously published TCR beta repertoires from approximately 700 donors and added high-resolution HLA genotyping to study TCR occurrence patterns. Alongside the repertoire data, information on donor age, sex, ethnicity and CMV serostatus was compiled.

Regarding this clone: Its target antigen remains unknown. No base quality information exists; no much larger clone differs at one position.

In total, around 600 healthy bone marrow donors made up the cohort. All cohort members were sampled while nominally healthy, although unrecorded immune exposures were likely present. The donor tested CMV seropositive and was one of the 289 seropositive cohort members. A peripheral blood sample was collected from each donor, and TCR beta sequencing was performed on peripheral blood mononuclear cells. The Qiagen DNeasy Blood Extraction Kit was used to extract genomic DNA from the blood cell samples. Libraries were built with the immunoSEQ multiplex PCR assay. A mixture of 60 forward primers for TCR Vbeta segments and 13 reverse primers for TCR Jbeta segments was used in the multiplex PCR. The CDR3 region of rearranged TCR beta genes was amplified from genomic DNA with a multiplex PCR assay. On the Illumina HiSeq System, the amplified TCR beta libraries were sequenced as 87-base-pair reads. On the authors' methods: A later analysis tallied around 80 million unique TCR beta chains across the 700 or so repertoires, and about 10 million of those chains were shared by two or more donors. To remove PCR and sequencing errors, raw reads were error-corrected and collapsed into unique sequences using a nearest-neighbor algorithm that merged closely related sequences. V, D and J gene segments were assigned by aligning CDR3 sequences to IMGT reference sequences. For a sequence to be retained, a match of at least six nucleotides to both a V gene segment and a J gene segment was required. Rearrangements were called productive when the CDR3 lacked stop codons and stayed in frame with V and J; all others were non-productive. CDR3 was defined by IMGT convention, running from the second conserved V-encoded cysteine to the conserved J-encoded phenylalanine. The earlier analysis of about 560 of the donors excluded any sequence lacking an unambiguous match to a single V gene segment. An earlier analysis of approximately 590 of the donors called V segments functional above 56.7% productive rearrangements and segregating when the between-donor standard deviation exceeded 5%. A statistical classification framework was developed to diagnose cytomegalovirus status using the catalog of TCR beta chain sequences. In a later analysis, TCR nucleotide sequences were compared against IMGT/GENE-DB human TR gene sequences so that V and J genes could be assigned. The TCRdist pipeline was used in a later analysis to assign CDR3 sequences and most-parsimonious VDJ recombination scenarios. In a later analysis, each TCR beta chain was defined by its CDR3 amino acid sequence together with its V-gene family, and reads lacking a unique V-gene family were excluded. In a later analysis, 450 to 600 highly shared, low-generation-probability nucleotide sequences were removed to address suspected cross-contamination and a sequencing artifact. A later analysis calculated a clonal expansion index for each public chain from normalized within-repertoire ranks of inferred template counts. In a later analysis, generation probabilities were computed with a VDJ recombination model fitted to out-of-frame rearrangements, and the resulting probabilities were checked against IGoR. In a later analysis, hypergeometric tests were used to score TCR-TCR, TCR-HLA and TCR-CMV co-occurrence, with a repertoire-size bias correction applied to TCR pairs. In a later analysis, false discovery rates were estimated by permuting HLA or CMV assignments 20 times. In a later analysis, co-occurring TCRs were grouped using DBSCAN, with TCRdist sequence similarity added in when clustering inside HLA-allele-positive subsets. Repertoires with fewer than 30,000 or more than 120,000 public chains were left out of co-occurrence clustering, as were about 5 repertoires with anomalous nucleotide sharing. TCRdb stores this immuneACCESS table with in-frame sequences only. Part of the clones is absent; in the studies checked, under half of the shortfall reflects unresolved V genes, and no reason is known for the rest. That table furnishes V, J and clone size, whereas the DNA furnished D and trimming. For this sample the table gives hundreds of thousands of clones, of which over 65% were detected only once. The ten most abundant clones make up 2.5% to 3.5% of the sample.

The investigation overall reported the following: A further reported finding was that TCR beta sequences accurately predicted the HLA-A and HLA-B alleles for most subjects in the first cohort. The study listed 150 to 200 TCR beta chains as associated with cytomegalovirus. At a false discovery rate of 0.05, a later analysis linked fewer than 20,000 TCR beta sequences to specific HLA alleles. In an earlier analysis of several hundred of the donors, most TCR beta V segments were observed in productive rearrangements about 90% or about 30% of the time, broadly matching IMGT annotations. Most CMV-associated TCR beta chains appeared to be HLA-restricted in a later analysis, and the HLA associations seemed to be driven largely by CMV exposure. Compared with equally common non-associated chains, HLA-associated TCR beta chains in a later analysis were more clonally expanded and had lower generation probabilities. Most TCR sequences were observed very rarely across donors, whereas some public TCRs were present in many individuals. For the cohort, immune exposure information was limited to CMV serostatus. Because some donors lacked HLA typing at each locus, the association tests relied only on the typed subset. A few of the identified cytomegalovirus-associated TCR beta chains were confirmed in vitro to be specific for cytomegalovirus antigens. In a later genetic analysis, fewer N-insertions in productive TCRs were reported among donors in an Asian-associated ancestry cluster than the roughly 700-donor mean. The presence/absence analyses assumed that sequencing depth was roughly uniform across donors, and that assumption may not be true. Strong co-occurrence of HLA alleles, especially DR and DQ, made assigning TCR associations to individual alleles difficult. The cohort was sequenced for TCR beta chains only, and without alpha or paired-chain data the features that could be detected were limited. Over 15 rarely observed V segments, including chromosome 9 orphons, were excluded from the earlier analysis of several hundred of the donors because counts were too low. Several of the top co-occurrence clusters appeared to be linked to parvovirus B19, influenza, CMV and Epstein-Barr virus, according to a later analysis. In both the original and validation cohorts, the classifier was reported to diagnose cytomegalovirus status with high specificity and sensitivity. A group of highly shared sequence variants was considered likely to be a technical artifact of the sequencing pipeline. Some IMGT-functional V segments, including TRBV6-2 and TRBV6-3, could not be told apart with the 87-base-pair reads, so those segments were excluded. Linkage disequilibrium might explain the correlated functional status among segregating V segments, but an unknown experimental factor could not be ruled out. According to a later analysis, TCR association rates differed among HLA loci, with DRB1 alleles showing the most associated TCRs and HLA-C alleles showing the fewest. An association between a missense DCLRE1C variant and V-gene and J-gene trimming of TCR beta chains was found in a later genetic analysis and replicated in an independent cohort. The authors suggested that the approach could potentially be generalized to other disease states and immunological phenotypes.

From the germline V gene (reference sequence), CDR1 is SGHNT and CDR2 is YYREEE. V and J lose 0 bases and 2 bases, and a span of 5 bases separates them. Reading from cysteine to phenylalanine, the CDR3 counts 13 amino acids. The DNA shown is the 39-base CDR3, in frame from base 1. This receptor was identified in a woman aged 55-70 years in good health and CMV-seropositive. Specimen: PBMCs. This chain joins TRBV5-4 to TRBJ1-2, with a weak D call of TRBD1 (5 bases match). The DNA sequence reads TGTGCCAGCAGCTTGGAGGGGAACTATGGCTACACCTTC. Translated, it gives CASSLEGNYGYTF.